These 7 T cell receptor beta chains came from one sample sequenced in a study of blood T cell repertoires in COVID-19. Some clones are missing from TCRdb's copy, which holds only in-frame ones; the method was immunoSEQ multiplex PCR. The sample shows 150,000 to 200,000 clones, around four fifths of them seen only once. Source material: peripheral blood. These TCRs come from a man aged 40-55 years who had recovered from COVID-19.

About this clone: The junction does not match germline at one end; this may be a read error. The V and J genes are TRBV7-9 and TRBJ1-1, with a weak D call TRBD1 (5 bases). The CDR3 has 14 residues. Germline CDR1 SEHNR, CDR2 FQNEAQ (reference sequence). CDR3 sequence reads: CASTLSTANTEAFF. The CDR3 DNA sequence: TGTGCCAGCACCTTATCGACAGCGAACACTGAAGCTTTCTTT.

J is TRBJ2-7 and V is TRBV2; possibly TRBD1 for D (6 bases). V lost 6 bases, J lost 2 bases, and 14 bases lay in between. The CDR3 covers 14 residues. Germline V gene sequence: CDR1 SNHLY, CDR2 FYNNEI. CDR3 loop: CASRPDTGTYEQYF. As DNA, the CDR3 is TGTGCCAGCAGGCCGGATACAGGGACCTACGAGCAGTACTTC.

The genes are TRBV5-1 and TRBJ2-3; D uncertain. This CDR3 has 14 residues. Germline lookup yields CDR1 SGHRS and CDR2 YFSETQ. Trimming cost V 2 bases and J 6 bases, with 13 bases left between them. In nucleotides, the CDR3 is TGCGCCAGCAGCTTCCTCCGTCGAAGCGATACGCAGTATTTT. This sequence encodes CASSFLRRSDTQYF.

This clone occurred a few times. V usage is TRBV11-2 and J usage is TRBJ2-1, with 7 nucleotides matching TRBD2. The ends lost 5 bases at V and 10 bases at J; junction bases unmatched: 17. The length of the CDR3 is 16 residues. Germline CDR1 and CDR2: SGHAT and FQNNGV. The CDR3 reads CASSPREGMVINEQFF. CDR3 bases: TGTGCCAGCAGCCCCAGGGAGGGGATGGTAATCAACGAGCAGTTCTTC. Drawing the rest from reference TRBV11-2 and TRBJ2-1, the complete variable domain is EAGVAQSPRYKIIEKRQSVAFWCNPISGHATLYWYQQILGQGPKLLIQFQNNGVVDDSQLPKDRFSAERLKGVDSTLKIQPAKLEDSAVYLCASSPREGMVINEQFFGPGTRLTVL.

This chain joins TRBV10-3 and TRBJ1-2; possibly TRBD1 for D (6 bases). The CDR3 length is 13 residues. Between the trimmed V and J ends, which lost 6 bases and 4 bases, there was a span of 12 bases. Germline assignment: CDR1 ENHRY and CDR2 SYGVKD. This CDR3 reads CAIRAGESYGYTF. The CDR3, as DNA: TGTGCCATCAGAGCAGGGGAATCCTATGGCTACACCTTC.

This chain connects TRBV6-5 to TRBJ1-1, with D possibly being TRBD1 (5 bases). V was pared by 2 bases and J by 1 base, with 8 bases between. Germline CDR1 MNHEY, CDR2 SVGAGI. This CDR3 is 14 amino acids long. The CDR3, as DNA: TGTGCCAGCAGTTACGCAGGGAAGAACACTGAAGCTTTCTTT. Amino acid sequence: CASSYAGKNTEAFF.

This clone came up a few times. The chain joins TRBV3-1 (or the pseudogene TRBV3-2) to TRBJ1-5; D is unresolved. The CDR3 is 14 residues long. V lost 4 bases and J lost 7, with 14 bases in between. Germline V gene lookup returns CDR1 LGHDT and CDR2 YNNKEL (reference sequence). The CDR3 loop is CASSPDTIGQPQHF. As DNA, the CDR3 is TGTGCCAGCAGCCCTGACACGATTGGCCAGCCCCAGCATTTT.